This T cell receptor beta chain was recorded in a study of shared clonotypes between healthy human individuals. The naive CD8 subset, CD45RO-negative cells positively selected for CCR7, excluded terminally differentiated effector memory CD45RA+ cells. Data came from immunoSEQ multiplex PCR; TCRdb stores just in-frame clones and leaves some out. The sample consists of around 2,000,000 clones, roughly 91% of them appearing once. The CDR3 runs 15 residues. J was trimmed by 6 bases and V by 5 bases; bases with no gene match: 9. Germline lookup yields CDR1 MNHEY and CDR2 SMNVEV (reference sequence). The chain carries TRBV27 and TRBJ2-1; 8 positions match TRBD1. This receptor was identified in a man in his late teens or twenties in good health. Some clones in this sample may be carry-over from other donors' samples. Sequences were obtained from naive CD8+ T cells from PBMCs. CDR3 DNA sequence: TGTGCCAGCAGTGCGACAGGGGACGGGCTCAATGAGCAGTTCTTC. Its translation is CASSATGDGLNEQFF.